Listed here are 22 T cell receptor beta chains from one sample, sequenced in a study of T-cell reconstitution after alpha-beta-depleted transplantation in children. Unique molecular identifiers were used to barcode this TCRbeta library. From the PCR reads, TCRdb called clonotypes with MiXCR, one entry per CDR3 protein. The sample holds about 310,000 distinct CDR3 sequences; roughly 25% are singletons and the top ten take about 10%. The sample consisted of PBMCs, mostly from graft donor cells, taken 180 days after TCRalphabeta/CD19-depleted stem cell transplant. The receptor set was obtained from a male patient between 5 and 17 years old who had a stem cell transplant for acute lymphoblastic leukemia, so the T cells may come from the graft donor.

This chain connects TRBV5-1 to TRBJ2-5; 11 positions match TRBD2. CDR1 SGHRS and CDR2 YFSETQ come from the germline V gene. This CDR3 comprises 18 residues. Unmatched junction bases numbered 16, after V lost 4 bases and J lost 5 bases. The CDR3 spells CASSHGDTPSGRTETQYF. CDR3 in DNA: TGCGCCAGCAGCCACGGAGATACGCCTAGCGGGAGGACGGAGACCCAGTACTTC.

This clonotype was counted a few times. The chain has TRBV25-1 and TRBJ1-3, with D perhaps TRBD1 (6 bases). Trimming took 3 bases from V and 4 from J, leaving 13 bases between them. The CDR3 has 15 residues. CDR1 is MGHDK and CDR2 is SYGVNS in the germline V gene. CDR3 amino acids: CASSDPGTPGNTIYF. CDR3 DNA: TGTGCCAGCAGTGATCCCGGGACACCAGGAAACACCATATATTTT.

There are a few counts of this clonotype. This rearrangement joins TRBV21-1 to TRBJ2-4; the listed D gene, TRBD1, was not tested against the DNA. TRBV21-1 corresponds to a pseudogene. The CDR3 length is 14 residues. The CDR3 DNA reads as TGTGCCAGCAGCAAGCAAGGGGGCCTGAACATTCAGTACTTC. Amino acid sequence: CASSKQGGLNIQYF.

The chain is built from TRBV2 and TRBJ2-1; D ambiguous. Germline CDR1 is SNHLY and CDR2 is FYNNEI. Between the trimmed V and J ends, which lost 2 bases and 2 bases, there was a span of 10 bases. This CDR3 region has 15 residues. The CDR3 DNA is TGTGCCAGCAGTGAATTGTGGGATGCCTACAATGAGCAGTTCTTC. It specifies CASSELWDAYNEQFF.

The sample holds a few counts of this clonotype. The CDR3 spells CASSLGLYWQFF. The CDR3 DNA sequence: TGTGCCAGCAGCTTAGGACTGTATTGGCAGTTCTTC. V usage is TRBV7-9 and J usage is TRBJ2-1; D not certain. This CDR3 is built from 12 residues. The germline V gene has CDR1 SEHNR and CDR2 FQNEAQ (reference sequence). The V end was cut by 1 base, the J end by 12 bases, with 10 bases between.

This clonotype was observed a handful of times. J is TRBJ1-1 and V is TRBV21-1; TRBD1 is the table's D call and was not checked against the DNA. TRBV21-1 is recorded as a pseudogene. The CDR3 sequence is 15 residues long. The CDR3 coding sequence is TGTGCCAACACGACAGCTTACGGTGAAAACACTGAAGCTTTCTTT. This gives the protein CANTTAYGENTEAFF.

This clonotype was detected ten times or more. The chain recombines TRBV5-1 with TRBJ2-7; 7 bases fit TRBD1. This CDR3 has 13 residues. Germline CDR1 and CDR2: SGHRS and YFSETQ. Unmatched junction bases numbered 2, after V lost 3 bases and J lost 2 bases. The CDR3 coding sequence is TGCGCCAGCAGCTCCACAGGGGCCTACGAGCAGTACTTC. This translates into CASSSTGAYEQYF. Full variable domain (missing parts from reference TRBV5-1 and TRBJ2-7): KAGVTQTPRYLIKTRGQQVTLSCSPISGHRSVSWYQQTPGQGLQFLFEYFSETQRNKGNFPGRFSGRQFSNSRSEMNVSTLELGDSALYLCASSSTGAYEQYFGPGTRLTVT.

The CDR3 is CASSLRASDTQYF. CDR3 nucleotides: TGTGCCAGCAGCCTCCGGGCCAGTGATACGCAGTATTTT. V and J are TRBV7-7 and TRBJ2-3, with D unresolved. V shed 5 bases and J shed 6 bases, with 12 bases lying between them. This CDR3 has 13 amino acids. The germline CDR1 and CDR2 sequences are SSHAT and FNYEAQ (reference sequence).

This clonotype appeared a few times. J is TRBJ1-1 and V is TRBV6-2 or TRBV6-3, with D possibly TRBD1 on 5 matching bases. Germline assignment: CDR1 MNHEY and CDR2 SVGEGT. V was cut by 8 bases and J by 2 bases, with 18 bases left in between. The CDR3 length is 15 residues. The CDR3 sequence: CASLDLRDPNTEAFF. The CDR3 DNA is TGTGCCAGCCTAGACCTCAGGGACCCAAACACTGAAGCTTTCTTT.

There are many counts of this clonotype. The V gene is TRBV11-3, the J gene TRBJ2-1; D is ambiguous. Trimming cost V 5 bases and J 6 bases, with 14 bases left between them. CDR1 SGHNT and CDR2 YENEEA come from the germline V gene. The CDR3 is 14 amino acids. As DNA, the CDR3 is TGTGCCAGCAGCCACCGGCCCCTTAGCAATGAGCAGTTCTTC. Protein product: CASSHRPLSNEQFF.

In this sample, this clonotype turned up a few times. The chain recombines TRBV4-1 with TRBJ1-2; TRBD1 matches 7 bases. The germline V gene encodes CDR1 MGHRA and CDR2 YSYEKL. This CDR3 is built from 17 residues. Trimming took 2 bases from V and 5 from J; bases not matched to a gene: 14. The CDR3 DNA reads as TGCGCCAGCAGCCAAAGGCCAAGGGACAGTATCTTGTATGGCTACACCTTC. This encodes CASSQRPRDSILYGYTF.

The rearrangement links TRBV5-1 to TRBJ1-2, with a possible D match to TRBD1 (6 bases). The CDR3 runs to 15 residues. Germline assignment: CDR1 SGHRS and CDR2 YFSETQ. V was pared by 4 bases and J by 4 bases, with 17 bases between. CDR3 coding DNA: TGCGCCAGCAGCGCGGGGGACATGGGCGCCTATGGCTACACCTTC. Protein product: CASSAGDMGAYGYTF.

This sequence joins TRBV7-3 and TRBJ2-1; no clear D gene. Trimming cost V 1 base and J 9 bases, with 10 bases left between them. Germline CDR1 and CDR2: SGHTA and FQGTGA. The CDR3 covers 13 residues. CDR3: CASSLSPPIEQFF. CDR3 DNA sequence: TGTGCCAGCAGCTTAAGCCCCCCAATTGAGCAGTTCTTC.

The gene calls are TRBV5-5 and TRBJ1-2; TRBD1 might be the D (6 bases). The germline CDR1 and CDR2 sequences are SGHKS and YYEKEE (reference sequence). Trimming pared 4 bases from V and 4 bases from J, leaving 20 bases between. CDR3 length: 16 amino acids. CDR3 nucleotide sequence: TGTGCCAGCAGCGGCTGGGGGGGACAAATCGCCTATGGCTACACCTTC. Encoded protein: CASSGWGGQIAYGYTF.

The chain links TRBV4-1 to TRBJ2-7, with D perhaps given as TRBD1 or TRBD2 (5 bases each). Trimming left V 5 bases short and J 0 bases short, with 17 bases between. The germline gives CDR1 MGHRA, CDR2 YSYEKL. The CDR3 is made up of 16 amino acids. The CDR3 nucleotides read TGCGCCAGCAGCTCAAGCCCTGCCGGGGCCTCCTACGAGCAGTACTTC. Translated, it gives CASSSSPAGASYEQYF.

V gene TRBV11-3 combines with J gene TRBJ2-3; no definite D call. CDR1 is SGHNT and CDR2 is YENEEA in the germline V gene. With 1 base removed from V and 4 bases from J, the gap between germline ends came to 12 bases. This CDR3 has 15 amino acids. The CDR3 nucleotides read TGTGCCAGCAGCTTAGGGGTCCGTCGATCAGATACGCAGTATTTT. Translation: CASSLGVRRSDTQYF.

The chain couples TRBV4-1 to TRBJ1-1; D is unclear. Germline V gene data show CDR1 as MGHRA and CDR2 as YSYEKL. The CDR3 length is 14 residues. Trimming left V 1 base short and J 6 bases short, with 12 bases between. For the CDR3, the DNA is TGCGCCAGCAGCCAAGTACCTGGGAAGGCTGAAGCTTTCTTT. Its translation: CASSQVPGKAEAFF.

In this sample, this clonotype turned up a few times. V gene TRBV5-1 combines with J gene TRBJ1-1; 7 bases align to TRBD1. The CDR3 length is 16 residues. V shed 0 bases and J 3 bases; nucleotides not matched to a gene: 8. Germline V lookup: CDR1 SGHRS, CDR2 YFSETQ. The CDR3: CASSLARGKLDTEAFF. As DNA, the CDR3 is TGCGCCAGCAGCTTGGCCAGGGGGAAACTGGACACTGAAGCTTTCTTT.

The chain employs TRBV27 and TRBJ2-7; 9 positions agree with TRBD1. V shed 6 bases, J shed 4 bases, and the junction held 4 bases outside the gene matches. The germline gives CDR1 MNHEY, CDR2 SMNVEV (reference sequence). The CDR3 totals 13 residues. CDR3 DNA: TGTGCCAGCAGGGACAGGGGAGGGTACGAGCAGTACTTC. Its translation is CASRDRGGYEQYF.

J is TRBJ1-1 and V is TRBV5-1; D may be TRBD1 (5 bases). Germline V gene sequence: CDR1 SGHRS, CDR2 YFSETQ. The ends were cut back, 0 bases at V and 5 bases at J, with 14 bases in the middle. This CDR3 is built from 15 residues. CDR3 protein: CASSLGWGSETEAFF. The DNA for the CDR3 is TGCGCCAGCAGCTTGGGTTGGGGGAGCGAGACTGAAGCTTTCTTT.

The chain combines TRBV29-1 with TRBJ2-3; maybe TRBD2 (5 bases). Germline V lookup: CDR1 SQVTM, CDR2 ANQGSEA. This CDR3 spans 14 amino acids. V lost 1 base and J lost 0, with 8 bases in between. CDR3: CSVEVRTSTDTQYF. CDR3 nucleotides: TGCAGCGTTGAAGTTAGGACTAGCACAGATACGCAGTATTTT.

This clonotype was counted a few times. V gene TRBV20-1 combines with J gene TRBJ2-7; D may be TRBD1 (6 bases). V lost 5 bases and J lost 3, with 17 bases in between. This CDR3 region has 14 residues. Germline V gives CDR1 DFQATT, CDR2 SNEGSKA (reference sequence). CDR3 region: CSARPTQGNYEQYF. The DNA for the CDR3 is TGCAGTGCTCGTCCCACACAGGGTAACTACGAGCAGTACTTC.